Each of the 10 T cell receptor beta chains below was sequenced from the same sample in a study of blood T cells in healthy people across ages. PCR was performed a second time for about 7 to 11 cycles using a sample-barcoded 5' primer and a J-beta primer mix. TCRdb redid the calling of the 5' RACE reads with MiXCR, one entry per CDR3 protein. The data hold hundreds of thousands of distinct CDR3 sequences, with around 48% observed a single time. The specimen sequenced was blood. The receptors stem from a woman between 55 and 75 years old in good health.

V usage is TRBV21-1 and J usage is TRBJ1-1; the table calls TRBD1, which could not be checked here. TRBV21-1 is assigned pseudogene status. CDR3 size: 16 residues. The CDR3 region has the DNA TGTGCCAGCAGCGACTGCTCGGACAGGGATTACACTGAAGCTTTCTTT. As protein: CASSDCSDRDYTEAFF.

In regard to this clonotype: One base away lies a much larger clone, so this may be a sequencing read error. This sequence joins TRBV20-1 and TRBJ2-7, with 10 bases aligning to TRBD2. The J call is in doubt because the DNA end fits TRBJ2-5 better. CDR3 length: 14 residues. Germline CDR1 is DFQATT and CDR2 is SNEGSKA (reference sequence). The CDR3 is CSTRRSGRGETQYF. CDR3 DNA sequence: TGCAGTACTAGAAGGAGCGGGAGGGGAGAGACCCAGTACTTC.

This clonotype was observed a few times. The V gene is TRBV20-1, the J gene TRBJ2-7; TRBD2 aligns across 11 bases. The V segment lost 5 bases and the J segment 3 bases; nucleotides outside the gene matches: 12. CDR1 is DFQATT, CDR2 SNEGSKA, per germline (reference sequence). The CDR3 runs 16 residues. The CDR3 reads CSAPPTTSGVLYEQYF. The CDR3 bases are TGCAGTGCTCCCCCTACGACTAGCGGGGTCCTCTACGAGCAGTACTTC.

The sample holds a few counts of this clonotype. The chain is built from TRBV7-2 and TRBJ2-3; no firm D call. CDR3 size: 13 residues. Trimming removed 5 bases from V and 6 bases from J, with 12 bases in between. Per germline, CDR1 SGHTA and CDR2 FQGNSA. CDR3 nucleotide sequence: TGTGCCAGCAGCCGATCGATCGCTGATACGCAGTATTTT. Protein product: CASSRSIADTQYF.

This clonotype was counted between two and nine times. The chain combines TRBV4-1 with TRBJ1-5; D is uncertain. V lost 0 bases, J lost 7 bases, and 7 bases lay in between. CDR3 length: 13 residues. Looked up from germline, CDR1 is MGHRA and CDR2 is YSYEKL. DNA of the CDR3: TGCGCCAGCAGCCAAGATCTAACCCAGCCCCAGCATTTT. Translating gives CASSQDLTQPQHF.

V usage is TRBV7-8 and J usage is TRBJ2-7; possibly TRBD1 for D (6 bases). The V gene lost 5 bases and the J gene lost 3 bases, with 14 bases spanning the gap. Per germline, CDR1 SGHVS and CDR2 FQNEAQ. This CDR3 comprises 14 residues. Here the CDR3 DNA reads TGTGCCAGCAGCAACAGGGTATCCCTCTACGAGCAGTACTTC. Translating gives CASSNRVSLYEQYF.

The rearrangement links TRBV28 to TRBJ2-5; possible D gene TRBD2, 5 bases. The CDR3 runs to 13 residues. V gave up 6 bases and J gave up 6 bases, with 14 bases separating them. CDR1 is MDHEN and CDR2 is SYDVKM in the germline V gene. The CDR3 is CASRTGSKKTQYF. As DNA, the CDR3 is TGTGCCAGCAGAACGGGGTCTAAAAAGACCCAGTACTTC. Based on the CDR3 plus reference TRBV28 and TRBJ2-5, the full variable domain is DVKVTQSSRYLVKRTGEKVFLECVQDMDHENMFWYRQDPGLGLRLIYFSYDVKMKEKGDIPEGYSVSREKKERFSLILESASTNQTSMYLCASRTGSKKTQYFGPGTRLLVL.

The rearrangement joins TRBV20-1 to TRBJ2-1; TRBD2 matches 14 bases. This CDR3 spans 18 amino acids. Germline lookup yields CDR1 DFQATT and CDR2 SNEGSKA (reference sequence). V shed 4 bases, J shed 3 bases, and the junction held 11 bases outside the gene matches. The CDR3 DNA is TGCAGTGCTATAAACTTTGGGACTAGCGGGAGAGGCTACAATGAGCAGTTCTTC. This gives the protein CSAINFGTSGRGYNEQFF.

This clonotype was seen a handful of times. This chain connects TRBV29-1 to TRBJ2-7; D is perhaps TRBD1 or TRBD2 (5 bases each). This CDR3 has 16 amino acids. The V gene lost 0 bases and the J gene lost 2 bases, with 17 bases spanning the gap. CDR1 and CDR2 (germline): SQVTM, ANQGSEA. CDR3 nucleotide sequence: TGCAGCGTTGAAGATTTCCCCGGACGGGGCACCTACGAGCAGTACTTC. This encodes CSVEDFPGRGTYEQYF.

Ten or more counts support this clonotype. V usage is TRBV4-2 and J usage is TRBJ2-4; no definite D call. The CDR3 covers 15 residues. Germline-derived CDR1 and CDR2 are LGHNA and YNFKEQ. The ends were cut back, 0 bases at V and 0 bases at J, with 6 bases in the middle. The CDR3, as DNA: TGTGCCAGCAGCCAAGATCTGGCAGCCAAAAACATTCAGTACTTC. Amino acids: CASSQDLAAKNIQYF.